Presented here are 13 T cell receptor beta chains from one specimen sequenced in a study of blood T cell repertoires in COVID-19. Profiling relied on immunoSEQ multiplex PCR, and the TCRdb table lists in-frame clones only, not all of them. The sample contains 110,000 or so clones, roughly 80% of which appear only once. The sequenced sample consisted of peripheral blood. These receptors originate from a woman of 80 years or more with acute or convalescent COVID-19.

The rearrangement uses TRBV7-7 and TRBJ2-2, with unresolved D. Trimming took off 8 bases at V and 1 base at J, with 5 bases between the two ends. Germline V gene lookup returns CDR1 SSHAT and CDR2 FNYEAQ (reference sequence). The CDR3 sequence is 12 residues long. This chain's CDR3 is CASVLNTGELFF. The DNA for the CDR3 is TGTGCCAGCGTACTGAACACCGGGGAGCTGTTTTTT. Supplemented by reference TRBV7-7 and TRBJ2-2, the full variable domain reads GAGVSQSPRYKVTKRGQDVTLRCDPISSHATLYWYQQALGQGPEFLTYFNYEAQPDKSGLPSDRFSAERPEGSISTLTIQRTEQRDSAMYRCASVLNTGELFFGEGSRLTVL.

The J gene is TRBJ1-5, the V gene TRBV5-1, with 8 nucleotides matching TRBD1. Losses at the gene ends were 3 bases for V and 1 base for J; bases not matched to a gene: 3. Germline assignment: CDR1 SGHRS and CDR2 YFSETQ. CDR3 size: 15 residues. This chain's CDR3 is CASSSTGDSNQPQHF. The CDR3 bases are TGCGCCAGCAGCTCGACAGGGGACAGCAATCAGCCCCAGCATTTT.

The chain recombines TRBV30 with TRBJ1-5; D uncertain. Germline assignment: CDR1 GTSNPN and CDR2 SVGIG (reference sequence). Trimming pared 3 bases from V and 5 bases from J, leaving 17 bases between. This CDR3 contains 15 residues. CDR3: CAWSPRGIKDQPQHF. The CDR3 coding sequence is TGTGCCTGGAGCCCCCGGGGAATTAAGGATCAGCCCCAGCATTTT. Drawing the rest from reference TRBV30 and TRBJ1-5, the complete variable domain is SQTIHQWPATLVQPVGSPLSLECTVEGTSNPNLYWYRQAAGRGLQLLFYSVGIGQISSEVPQNLSASRPQDRQFILSSKKLLLSDSGFYLCAWSPRGIKDQPQHFGDGTRLSIL.

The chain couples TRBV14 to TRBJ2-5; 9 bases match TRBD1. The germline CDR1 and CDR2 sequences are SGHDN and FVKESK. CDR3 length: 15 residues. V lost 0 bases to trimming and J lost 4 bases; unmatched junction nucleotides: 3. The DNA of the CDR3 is TGTGCCAGCAGCCAAGATTGGACAGGGGTAGAGACCCAGTACTTC. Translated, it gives CASSQDWTGVETQYF.

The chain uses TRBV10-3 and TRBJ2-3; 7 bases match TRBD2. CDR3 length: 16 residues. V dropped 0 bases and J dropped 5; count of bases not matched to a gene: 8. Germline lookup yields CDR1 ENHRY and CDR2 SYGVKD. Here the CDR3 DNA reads TGTGCCATCAGTGAGTCGACCAGCGGGATACGAGATACGCAGTATTTT. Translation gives CAISESTSGIRDTQYF.

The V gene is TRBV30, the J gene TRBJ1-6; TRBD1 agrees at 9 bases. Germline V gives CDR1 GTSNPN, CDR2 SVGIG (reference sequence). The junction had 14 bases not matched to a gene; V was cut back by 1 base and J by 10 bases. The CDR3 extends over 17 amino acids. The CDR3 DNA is TGTGCCTGGAGTGGAGGGTCGGGGACAGGGAGTAAGTCACCCCTCCACTTT. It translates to CAWSGGSGTGSKSPLHF.

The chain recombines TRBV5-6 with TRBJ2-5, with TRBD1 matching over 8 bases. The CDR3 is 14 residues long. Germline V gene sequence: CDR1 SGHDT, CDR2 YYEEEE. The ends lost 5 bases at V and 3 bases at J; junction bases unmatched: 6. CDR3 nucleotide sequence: TGTGCCAGCAGTTTAATGACAGGGGAAGAGACCCAGTACTTC. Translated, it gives CASSLMTGEETQYF.

CDR3 region: CASSQEALATTNTGELFF. CDR3 sequence (DNA): TGCGCCAGCAGCCAAGAGGCGCTAGCGACCACGAACACCGGGGAGCTGTTTTTT. The J gene is TRBJ2-2, the V gene TRBV4-3, with a weak D call TRBD2 (6 bases). This CDR3 comprises 18 residues. Germline V gives CDR1 LGHNA, CDR2 YSLEER. Between the trimmed V and J ends, which lost 0 bases and 0 bases, there was a span of 14 bases.

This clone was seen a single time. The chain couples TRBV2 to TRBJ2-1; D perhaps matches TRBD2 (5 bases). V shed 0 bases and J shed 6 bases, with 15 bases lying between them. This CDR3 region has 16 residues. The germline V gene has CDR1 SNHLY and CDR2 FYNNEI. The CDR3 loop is CASSEARAVTFNEQFF. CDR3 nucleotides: TGTGCCAGCAGTGAAGCGAGGGCAGTTACGTTCAATGAGCAGTTCTTC.

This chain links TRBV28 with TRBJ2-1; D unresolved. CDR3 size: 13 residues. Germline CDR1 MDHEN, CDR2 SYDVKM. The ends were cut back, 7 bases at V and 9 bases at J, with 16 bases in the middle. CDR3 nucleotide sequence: TGTGCCAGCACCTCCTCGCGGCGTAGTGAGCAGTTCTTC. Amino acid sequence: CASTSSRRSEQFF.

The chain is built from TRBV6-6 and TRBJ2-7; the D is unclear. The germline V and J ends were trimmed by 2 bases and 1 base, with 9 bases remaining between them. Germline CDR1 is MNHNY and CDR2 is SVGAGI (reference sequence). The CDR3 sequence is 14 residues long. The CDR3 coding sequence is TGTGCCAGCAGTTACCTAGGTTTTTCCTACGAGCAGTACGTC. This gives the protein CASSYLGFSYEQYV.

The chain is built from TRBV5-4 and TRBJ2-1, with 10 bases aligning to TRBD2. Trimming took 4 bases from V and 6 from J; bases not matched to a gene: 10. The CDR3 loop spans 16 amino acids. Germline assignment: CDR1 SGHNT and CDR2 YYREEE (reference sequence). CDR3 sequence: CASSPEPGLAFNEQFF. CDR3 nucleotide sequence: TGTGCCAGCAGCCCCGAACCGGGACTAGCGTTCAATGAGCAGTTCTTC.

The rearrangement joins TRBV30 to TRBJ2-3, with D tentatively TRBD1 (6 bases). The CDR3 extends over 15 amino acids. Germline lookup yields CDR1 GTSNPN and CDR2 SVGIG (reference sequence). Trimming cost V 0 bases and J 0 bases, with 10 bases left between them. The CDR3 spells CAWSVGGSSTDTQYF. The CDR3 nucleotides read TGTGCCTGGAGTGTAGGGGGATCTAGCACAGATACGCAGTATTTT.